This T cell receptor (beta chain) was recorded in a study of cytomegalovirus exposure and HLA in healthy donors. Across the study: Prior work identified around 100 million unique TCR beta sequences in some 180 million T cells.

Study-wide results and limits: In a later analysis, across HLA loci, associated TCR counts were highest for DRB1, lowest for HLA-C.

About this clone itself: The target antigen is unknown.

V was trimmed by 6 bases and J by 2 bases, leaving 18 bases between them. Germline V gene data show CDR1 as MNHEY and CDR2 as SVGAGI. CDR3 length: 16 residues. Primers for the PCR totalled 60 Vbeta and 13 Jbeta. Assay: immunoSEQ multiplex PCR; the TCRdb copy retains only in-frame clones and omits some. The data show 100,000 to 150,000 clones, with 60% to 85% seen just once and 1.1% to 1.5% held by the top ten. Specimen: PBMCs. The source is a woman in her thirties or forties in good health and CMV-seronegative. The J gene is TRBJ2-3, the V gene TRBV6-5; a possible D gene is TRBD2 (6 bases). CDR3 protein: CASSYDSGAVTDTQYF. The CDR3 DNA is TGTGCCAGCAGCTACGATAGCGGAGCCGTCACAGATACGCAGTATTTT.